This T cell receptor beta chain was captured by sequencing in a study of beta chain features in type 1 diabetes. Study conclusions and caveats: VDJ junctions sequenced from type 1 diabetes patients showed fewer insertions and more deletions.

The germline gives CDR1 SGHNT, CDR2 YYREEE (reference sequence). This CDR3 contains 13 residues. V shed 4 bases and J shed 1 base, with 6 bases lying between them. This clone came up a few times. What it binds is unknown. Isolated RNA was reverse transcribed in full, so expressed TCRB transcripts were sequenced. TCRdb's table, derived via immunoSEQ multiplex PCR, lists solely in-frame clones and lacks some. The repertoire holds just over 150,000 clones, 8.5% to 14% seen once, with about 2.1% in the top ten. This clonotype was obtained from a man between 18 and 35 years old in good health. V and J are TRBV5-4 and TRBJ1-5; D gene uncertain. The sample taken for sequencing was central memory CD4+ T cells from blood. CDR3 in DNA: TGTGCCAGCAGCCGAAACAGCAATCAGCCCCAGCATTTT. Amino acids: CASSRNSNQPQHF.